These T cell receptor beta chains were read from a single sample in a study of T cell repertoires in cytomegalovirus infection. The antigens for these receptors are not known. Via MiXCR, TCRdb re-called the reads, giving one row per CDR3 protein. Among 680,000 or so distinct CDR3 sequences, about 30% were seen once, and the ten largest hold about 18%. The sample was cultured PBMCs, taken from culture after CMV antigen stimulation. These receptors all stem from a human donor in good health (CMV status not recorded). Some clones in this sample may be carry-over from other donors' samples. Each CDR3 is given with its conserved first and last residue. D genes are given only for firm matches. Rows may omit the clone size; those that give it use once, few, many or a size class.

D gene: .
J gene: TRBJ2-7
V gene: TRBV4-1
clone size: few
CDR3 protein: CASSQGPARSSYEQYF
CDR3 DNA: TGCGCCAGCAGCCAGGGGCCAGCCAGGAGCTCCTACGAGCAGTACTTC

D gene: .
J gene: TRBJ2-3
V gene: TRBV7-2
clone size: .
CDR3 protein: CASKLGLGTSTDTQYF
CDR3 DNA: TGTGCCAGCAAATTGGGATTAGGGACCAGCACAGATACGCAGTATTTT

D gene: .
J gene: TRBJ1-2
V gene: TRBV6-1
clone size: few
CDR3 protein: CASSITGYGYTF
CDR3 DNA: TGTGCCAGCAGTATCACAGGCTATGGCTACACCTTC

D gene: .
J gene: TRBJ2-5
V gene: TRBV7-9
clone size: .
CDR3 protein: CASSPRGPTQETQYF
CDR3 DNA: TGTGCCAGCAGCCCCCGGGGGCCTACCCAAGAGACCCAGTACTTC

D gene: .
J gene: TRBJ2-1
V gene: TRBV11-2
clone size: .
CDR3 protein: CASSLEGVGGSSYNEQFF
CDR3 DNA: TGTGCCAGCAGCTTAGAAGGTGTTGGCGGAAGCTCCTACAATGAGCAGTTCTTC

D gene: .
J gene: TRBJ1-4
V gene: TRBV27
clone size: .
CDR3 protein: CASRGLADEKLFF
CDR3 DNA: TGTGCCAGCAGGGGGCTAGCTGATGAAAAACTGTTTTTT

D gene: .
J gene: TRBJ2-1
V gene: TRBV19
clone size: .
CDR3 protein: CASSIPDAYNEQFF
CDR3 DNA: TGTGCCAGTAGTATCCCAGACGCCTACAATGAGCAGTTCTTC

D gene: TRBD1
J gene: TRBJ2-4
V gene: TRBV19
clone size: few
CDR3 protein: CASSIRIRTGLAKNIQYF
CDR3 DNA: TGTGCCAGTAGTATCCGAATTAGGACAGGTCTAGCCAAAAACATTCAGTACTTC

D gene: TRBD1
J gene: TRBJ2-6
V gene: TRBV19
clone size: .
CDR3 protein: CGTGTGSGANVLTF
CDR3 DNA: TGTGGAACCGGGACAGGGTCTGGGGCCAACGTCCTGACTTTC

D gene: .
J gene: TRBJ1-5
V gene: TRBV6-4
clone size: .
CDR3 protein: CAGVRRDSNQPQHF
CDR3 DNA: TGTGCCGGCGTCCGGCGAGATAGCAATCAGCCCCAGCATTTT

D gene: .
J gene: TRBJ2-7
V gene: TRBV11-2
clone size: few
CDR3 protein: CASSLTRYYEQYF
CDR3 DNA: TGTGCCAGCAGCTTAACACGTTACTACGAGCAGTACTTC